The present T cell receptor beta chain was sequenced within a study of monozygotic twins with inflammatory bowel disease (dated 2019 in TCRdb). Notes on the research overall: In total, 28 monozygotic twin pairs made up the full study: 19 Danish pairs, all IBD-discordant, plus nine German pairs, of which four were IBD-concordant and five were IBD-discordant. Each individual had, on average, about 151 000 unique TCRalpha sequences and 181 000 unique TCRbeta sequences available for analysis. The search for disease-associated traits relied mainly on comparing, within discordant pairs, IBD patients with their genetically identical healthy co-twins. Summary of the overall study and its limitations: No single strong signal or clonotype linked to IBD turned up in the results, so the idea that one exists was not supported. Fewer clonotypes were shared with other individuals by IBD patients than by healthy twins, most markedly in patients showing signs of disease activity. Repertoire similarity did not differ between concordant and discordant twins, which could be due to limited statistical power. Because patients were on differing immunosuppressive treatments, the repertoires may have picked up extra background noise and inter-individual variability. The analysis was unable to tell apart different T cell subtypes. TCRbeta repertoire diversity, by inverse Simpson index, was decreased in IBD patients compared with their healthy co-twins.

The method behind the library was 5' RACE. For each TCR library, approximately 3.5 ug of total RNA was used. For each sample, cDNA synthesis with SMARTScribe reverse transcriptase was split into eight separate reactions. During cDNA synthesis, unique molecular identifiers containing a 6-nucleotide sample barcode were introduced by template switching. Two nested PCRs of around 16 and 10 cycles amplified the TCRalpha and TCRbeta cDNA, and bead purification followed each PCR. Before amplification, the cDNA was treated with uracil DNA-glycosylase and purified using the QIAquick PCR purification kit. The second PCR added Illumina TruSeq-compatible adapters along with sample-specific barcodes. Library quality and concentration were assessed using TapeStation and Qubit, and about 5.2 ng of each library was pooled. Sequencing of pooled libraries was carried out on an Illumina HiSeq2500 single-index Rapid Run using 2 x 100 bp reads and custom sequencing primers. Processing in the source paper ran as follows. MiGEC version 1.2.6 was used for UMI-based consensus assembly to correct PCR and sequencing errors. V(D)J alignment, clonotype assembly and CDR3 extraction were performed with MiXCR version 2.1.1. To normalise gene usage, clonotype sharing and MAIT/NKT TCR abundance, the top 1000, 10 000 and 20 000 clonotypes in each sample were analysed. Diversity was computed as the inverse Simpson index with the vegan R package after downsampling to 27 000 UMIs. Statistical testing used paired Mann-Whitney U tests on the discordant twin pairs and applied Benjamini-Hochberg correction for multiple testing. TCRdb reprocessed the reads; each CDR3 protein sequence makes one entry, and DNA is unavailable. The V and J calls and clone size come from TCRdb's table, not from the authors' own analysis. This specimen's table enumerates approximately 200,000 distinct CDR3 sequences. The top ten constitute around 1.5% of the sample.

The CDR3 numbers 13 residues from cysteine through phenylalanine. A DNA sequence was not provided. From the germline V gene, CDR1 is MNHNS and CDR2 is SASEGT. About this clonotype: No cognate antigen has been identified for it.

An approximately 2.3 ml peripheral blood sample was drawn into PAXgene tubes per donor and stored at -80°C. Without T cell sorting, total RNA was isolated from whole blood using the PAXgene blood miRNA kit on an automated QIAcube. Peripheral blood from monozygotic twin pairs who were concordant or discordant for inflammatory bowel disease underwent deep TCRalpha and TCRbeta repertoire profiling using unique molecular barcoding. For every twin pair, smoking habits were documented, and each individual was categorised as a current, former or never smoker. This sequence originates from a human donor with ulcerative colitis or Crohn's disease, or a healthy co-twin of an affected twin (not recorded which). The sequencing sample was made of blood. The chain is encoded by TRBV6-1 joined to TRBJ1-1; absent DNA, TCRdb's TRBD1 call cannot be checked. The CDR3 protein is CASSEDVREDAFF.